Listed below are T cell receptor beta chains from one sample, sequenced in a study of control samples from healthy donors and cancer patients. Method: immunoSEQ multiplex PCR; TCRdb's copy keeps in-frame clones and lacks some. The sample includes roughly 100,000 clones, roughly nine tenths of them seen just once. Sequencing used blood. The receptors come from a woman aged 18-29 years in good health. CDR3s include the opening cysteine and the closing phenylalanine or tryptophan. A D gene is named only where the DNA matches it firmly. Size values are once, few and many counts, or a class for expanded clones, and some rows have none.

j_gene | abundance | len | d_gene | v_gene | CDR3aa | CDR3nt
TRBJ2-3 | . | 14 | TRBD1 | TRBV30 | CAWSVTGGTDTQYF | TGTGCCTGGAGTGTGACAGGGGGCACAGATACGCAGTATTTT
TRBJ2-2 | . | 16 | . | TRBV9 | CASSNLRLANTGELFF | TGTGCCAGCAGCAATCTCCGGCTAGCGAACACCGGGGAGCTGTTTTTT
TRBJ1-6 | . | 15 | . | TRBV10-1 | CASSDPRGVDSPLHF | TGCGCCAGCAGTGACCCTAGGGGGGTTGATTCACCCCTCCACTTT
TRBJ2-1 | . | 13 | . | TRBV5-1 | CASRIEVNNEQFF | TGCGCCAGCAGAATCGAAGTCAACAATGAGCAGTTCTTC
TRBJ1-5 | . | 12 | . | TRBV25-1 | CASQASNQPQHF | TGTGCCTCACAGGCTAGCAATCAGCCCCAGCATTTT
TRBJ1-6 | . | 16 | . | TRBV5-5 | CASSLLMDSPFSPLHF | TGTGCCAGCAGCTTGCTTATGGACAGCCCTTTTTCACCCCTCCACTTT
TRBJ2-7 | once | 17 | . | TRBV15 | CATSRKTGKGYSYEQYF | TGTGCCACCAGCAGGAAGACAGGAAAAGGCTACTCCTACGAGCAGTACTTC
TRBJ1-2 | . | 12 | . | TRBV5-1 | CASSLNSLGYTF | TGCGCCAGCAGCTTGAACAGCCTGGGCTACACCTTC
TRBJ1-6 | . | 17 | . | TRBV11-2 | CASSLALPSSYNSPLHF | TGTGCCAGCAGCTTAGCCCTACCGAGCTCCTATAATTCACCCCTCCACTTT
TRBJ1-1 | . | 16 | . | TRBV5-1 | CASSLEATAPYTEAFF | TGCGCCAGCAGCCTGGAGGCAACAGCGCCGTACACTGAAGCTTTCTTT
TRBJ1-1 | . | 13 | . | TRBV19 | CASGLGAISEAFF | TGTGCCAGTGGTCTGGGGGCAATCTCTGAAGCTTTCTTT
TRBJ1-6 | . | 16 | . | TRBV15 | CATSRGGGSYNSPLHF | TGTGCCACCAGCAGAGGAGGGGGGTCCTATAATTCACCCCTCCACTTT
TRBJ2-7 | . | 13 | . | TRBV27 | CASRHLQGYEQYF | TGTGCCAGCAGACACTTACAGGGCTACGAGCAGTACTTC
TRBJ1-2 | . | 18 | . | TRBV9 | CASSPQWGKRLKNYGYTF | TGTGCCAGCAGCCCACAGTGGGGGAAACGCCTAAAAAACTATGGCTACACCTTC
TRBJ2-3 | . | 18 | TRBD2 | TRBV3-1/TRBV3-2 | CASSQGLAGGRVTDTQYF | TGTGCCAGCAGCCAAGGACTAGCGGGGGGGCGGGTCACAGATACGCAGTATTTT
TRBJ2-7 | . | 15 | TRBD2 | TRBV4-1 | CASSQARTSVYEQYF | TGCGCCAGCAGCCAAGCTAGGACTAGCGTGTACGAGCAGTACTTC
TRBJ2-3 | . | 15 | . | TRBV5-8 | CASSLDSHHTDTQYF | TGTGCCAGCAGCTTGGACTCGCATCACACAGATACGCAGTATTTT
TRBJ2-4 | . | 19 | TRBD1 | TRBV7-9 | CASSLVGQPQLLAKNIQYF | TGTGCCAGCAGCTTAGTGGGACAGCCTCAATTATTAGCCAAAAACATTCAGTACTTC
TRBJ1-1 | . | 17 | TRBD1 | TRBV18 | CASSRKDRGERITEAFF | TGTGCCAGCTCAAGAAAAGACAGGGGCGAACGTATCACTGAAGCTTTCTTT
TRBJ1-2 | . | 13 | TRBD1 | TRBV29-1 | CSVEGQGAYGYTF | TGCAGCGTCGAGGGGCAGGGGGCCTATGGCTACACCTTC
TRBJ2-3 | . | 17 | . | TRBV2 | CASSEFGLALPTDTQYF | TGTGCCAGCAGTGAATTCGGCCTAGCGCTGCCCACAGATACGCAGTATTTT
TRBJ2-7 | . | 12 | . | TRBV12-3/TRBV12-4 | CASRGASYEQYF | TGTGCCAGCAGGGGGGCATCCTACGAGCAGTACTTC
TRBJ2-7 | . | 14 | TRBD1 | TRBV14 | CASSLRDRYYEQYF | TGTGCCAGCAGCCTCCGGGACAGATACTACGAGCAGTACTTC
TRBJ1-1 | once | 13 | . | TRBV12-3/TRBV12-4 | CASSKIQGTEAFF | TGTGCCAGCAGCAAAATACAGGGTACTGAAGCTTTCTTT
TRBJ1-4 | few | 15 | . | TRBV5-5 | CASSLEGTTNEKLFF | TGTGCCAGCAGCTTGGAGGGGACAACTAATGAAAAACTGTTTTTT
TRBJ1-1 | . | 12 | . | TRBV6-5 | CASRSAGTEAFF | TGTGCCAGCAGAAGCGCGGGAACTGAAGCTTTCTTT
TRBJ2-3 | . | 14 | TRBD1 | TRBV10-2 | CASRGDRGADTQYF | TGCGCCAGCAGAGGGGACAGGGGAGCAGATACGCAGTATTTT
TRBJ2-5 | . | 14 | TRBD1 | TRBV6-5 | CASTVTGGQETQYF | TGTGCCAGCACCGTAACAGGGGGGCAAGAGACCCAGTACTTC
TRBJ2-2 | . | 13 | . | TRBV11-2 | CASRTSLTGELFF | TGTGCCAGCAGGACCAGCCTCACCGGGGAGCTGTTTTTT
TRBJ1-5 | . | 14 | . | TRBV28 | CASSHGTANQPQHF | TGTGCCAGCAGTCACGGGACGGCAAATCAGCCCCAGCATTTT
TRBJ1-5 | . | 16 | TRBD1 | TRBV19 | CASSIRTGNNNQPQHF | TGTGCCAGTAGTATCCGGACAGGGAATAACAATCAGCCCCAGCATTTT
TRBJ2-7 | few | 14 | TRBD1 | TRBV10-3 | CASRQGGSLYEQYF | TGTGCCAGCAGACAGGGGGGATCACTCTACGAGCAGTACTTC
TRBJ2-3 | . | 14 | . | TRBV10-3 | CAISRDHRTDTQYF | TGTGCCATCAGTCGGGATCATCGCACAGATACGCAGTATTTT
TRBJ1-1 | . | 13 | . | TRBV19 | CASRKRQNTEAFF | TGTGCCAGTAGAAAACGACAGAACACTGAAGCTTTCTTT
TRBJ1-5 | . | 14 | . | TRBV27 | CASSPWTSNQPQHF | TGTGCCAGCAGCCCGTGGACCAGCAATCAGCCCCAGCATTTT
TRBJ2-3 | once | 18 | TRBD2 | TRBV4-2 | CASSQTLAGAGGADTQYF | TGTGCCAGCAGCCAAACTCTAGCGGGAGCGGGGGGGGCAGATACGCAGTATTTT
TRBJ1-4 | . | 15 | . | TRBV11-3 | CASSLGGGSDEKLFF | TGTGCCAGCAGCTTAGGAGGGGGTTCGGATGAAAAACTGTTTTTT
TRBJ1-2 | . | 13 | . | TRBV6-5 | CASTDRQNYGYTF | TGTGCCAGCACCGATCGACAGAACTATGGCTACACCTTC
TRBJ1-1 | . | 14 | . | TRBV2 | CASKGRAWNTEAFF | TGTGCCAGCAAGGGAAGGGCCTGGAACACTGAAGCTTTCTTT
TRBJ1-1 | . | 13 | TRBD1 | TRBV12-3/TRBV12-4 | CASIPGDRVEAFF | TGTGCCAGCATTCCCGGGGACAGGGTGGAAGCTTTCTTT
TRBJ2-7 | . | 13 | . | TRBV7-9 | CASSRDSSYEQYF | TGTGCCAGCAGCCGGGACTCCTCCTACGAGCAGTACTTC
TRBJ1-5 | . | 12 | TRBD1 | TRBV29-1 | CSVGDSNQPQHF | TGCAGCGTGGGGGACAGTAATCAGCCCCAGCATTTT
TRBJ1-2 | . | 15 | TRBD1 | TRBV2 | CASSEAGTGINGYTF | TGTGCCAGCAGTGAGGCGGGGACAGGAATTAATGGCTACACCTTC
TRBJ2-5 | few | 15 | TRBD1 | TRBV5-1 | CASSSGQGDVETQYF | TGCGCCAGCAGTTCCGGACAGGGTGATGTAGAGACCCAGTACTTC
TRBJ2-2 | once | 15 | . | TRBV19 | CASSMGAAATGELFF | TGTGCCAGTAGTATGGGGGCAGCAGCTACCGGGGAGCTGTTTTTT
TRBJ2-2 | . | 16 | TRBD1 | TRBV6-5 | CASSYSGTGFNGELFF | TGTGCCAGCAGTTACTCAGGGACAGGGTTTAACGGGGAGCTGTTTTTT
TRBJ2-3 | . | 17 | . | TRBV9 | CASSAFALAAGGDTQYF | TGTGCCAGCAGCGCCTTCGCACTAGCGGCAGGGGGAGATACGCAGTATTTT
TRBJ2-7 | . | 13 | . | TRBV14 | CASRASGAREQYF | TGTGCCAGCAGAGCCTCAGGGGCCCGCGAGCAGTACTTC
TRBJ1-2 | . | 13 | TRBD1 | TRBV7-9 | CASRTTGSSGYTF | TGTGCCAGCAGAACGACAGGGTCGAGCGGCTACACCTTC
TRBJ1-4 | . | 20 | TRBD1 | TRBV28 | CASSLTQIKWARDSYEKLFF | TGTGCCAGCAGTTTAACCCAAATAAAATGGGCCCGGGACAGTTATGAAAAACTGTTTTTT